This is a list of T cell receptor beta chains from one sample in a study of blood T cell repertoires in COVID-19. TCRdb's copy holds only in-frame clones and misses some; the assay was immunoSEQ multiplex PCR. The sample holds fewer than 200,000 clones; 80% to 90% are singletons and the top ten take 3.6%. The sample was PBMCs or T cells enriched from blood (not recorded which). These receptors originate from a woman between 50 and 59 years old in a cohort exposed to, infected with or recovered from COVID-19 (not recorded which). Each CDR3 is given with its conserved first and last residue.

J gene	V gene	CDR3 protein
TRBJ1-5	TRBV2	CASSEIVNRGRGSNQPQHF
TRBJ1-4	TRBV5-4	CASSLQGVEEKLFF
TRBJ2-5	TRBV24-1	CATSFGGRWVWETQYF
TRBJ1-1	TRBV7-8	CASSPRTGISGTEAFF
TRBJ2-3	TRBV28	CASSLPLGAISTDTQYF
TRBJ2-3	TRBV5-1	CASSLGDRDLADTQYF
TRBJ1-6	TRBV9	CASSSRDSRGNSPLHF
TRBJ2-5	TRBV5-1	CASSLAKTGSPETQYF
TRBJ1-1	TRBV5-8	CASRVEGAPGTEAFF
TRBJ2-3	TRBV19	CASSSPTSGSTDTQYF
TRBJ1-1	TRBV5-1	CASSRSGGEMTEAFF
TRBJ1-1	TRBV7-2	CASSWTGGVNTEAFF
TRBJ2-7	TRBV10-2	CASTRGPSDYEQYF
TRBJ2-5	TRBV9	CASSVGNSGGLQETQYF
TRBJ1-1	TRBV19	CASRARGRGNTEAFF
TRBJ1-5	TRBV2	CASIEGWSNQPQHF
TRBJ1-4	TRBV18	CASSPQREFSEKLFF
TRBJ2-6	TRBV5-1	CASSDREAGANVLTF
TRBJ1-4	TRBV19	CATRDRENEKLFF
TRBJ2-5	TRBV14	CASSQGLQETQYF
TRBJ2-7	TRBV28	CASRGTGSYEQYF
TRBJ2-3	TRBV12-3/TRBV12-4	CASTISQDTQYF
TRBJ1-3	TRBV9	CASSVVDAVSGNTIYF
TRBJ2-4	TRBV28	CASSLLRQGRDIQYF
TRBJ1-5	TRBV14	CASSRTGGQPQHF
TRBJ1-5	TRBV9	CASSWGDGGQPQHF
TRBJ2-7	TRBV23-1	CASSRPGQDLNSYEQYF
TRBJ1-1	TRBV3-1/TRBV3-2	CASSQAGSFSEAFF
TRBJ2-3	TRBV7-2	CASSRTSGGTDTQYF
TRBJ2-7	TRBV5-1	CASSYSGGPSYEQYF
TRBJ2-7	TRBV6-1	CASSEARLGIYEQYF
TRBJ1-2	TRBV28	CASSPPTTGGGRGGYTF
TRBJ2-5	TRBV5-4	CASSLGLNQETQYF
TRBJ2-1	TRBV7-2	CASSRTGGNYNEQFF
TRBJ2-7	TRBV2	CASSGQGSSYEQYF
TRBJ2-1	TRBV7-8	CASSLVGGMAREQFF
TRBJ2-4	TRBV5-4	CASSGGQDVAKNIQYF
TRBJ1-5	TRBV4-1	CASSQGTGDQPQHF
TRBJ1-5	TRBV2	CASSGTGVDQPQHF
TRBJ2-5	TRBV5-1	CASSLEAGGPGVETQYF
TRBJ2-7	TRBV15	CATSRDRGYEQYF
TRBJ2-2	TRBV5-6	CASSEYSPKTSGTGELFF
TRBJ2-7	TRBV6-2/TRBV6-3	CASSYESSRPGEQYF
TRBJ1-4	TRBV19	CASSIRTGMRGEKLFF
TRBJ1-2	TRBV4-3	CASSQDSTGFINYGYTF
TRBJ2-7	TRBV2	CASSKNRGLGEQYF
TRBJ2-1	TRBV28	CASEKPSGSRSYNEQFF
TRBJ2-1	TRBV9	CASSEGLAGTRGYEQFF
TRBJ2-3	TRBV29-1	CSVWGGPSADTQYF
TRBJ1-2	TRBV6-1	CASSEAHGVNYGYTF
TRBJ1-5	TRBV10-3	CAISDRGQGNQPQHF
TRBJ2-7	TRBV28	CASSLIGQGYSYEQYF
TRBJ1-1	TRBV5-1	CASSRPGPGGTEAFF
TRBJ2-3	TRBV18	CASSPRSTPADTQYF
TRBJ1-6	TRBV28	CASSRTENYNSPLHF
TRBJ1-1	TRBV4-1	CASSQVRAGGYTEAFF
TRBJ2-5	TRBV3-1/TRBV3-2	CASRTLAGGPLAQYF